The T cell receptor beta chain under discussion was sequenced for a study of blood T cell repertoires in COVID-19. The study drew participants aged roughly 18 to 89 years from approximately 25 US areas. Participants were placed into cohorts based on the clinical history they reported. Recovered status applied to Cohort 3 donors who had two consecutive negative PCRs. It also applied to those with clearance or with symptom resolution. Germline V lookup: CDR1 GTSNPN, CDR2 SVGIG (reference sequence). V was clipped by 3 bases and J by 6 bases; unmatched bases: 11. The CDR3 length is 15 residues. In the source study's methods: Estimation of nucleated cell counts relied on the amplification of reference gene primers. Clones were sequenced by immunoSEQ multiplex PCR, and TCRdb holds only the in-frame ones, with some missing. V and J calls and clone size are given by that table; D and trimming were obtained from the DNA. Seen here are about 220,000 clones, 70% to 85% observed once, and the top ten hold over 12%.

The sequence came from a middle-aged man who had recovered from COVID-19. Sequences were obtained from PBMCs or T cells enriched from blood (not recorded which). The chain has TRBV30 and TRBJ1-1; TRBD1 aligns across 9 bases. The CDR3 sequence is CAWRPKGQGRAEAFF. Here the CDR3 DNA reads TGTGCCTGGAGACCAAAGGGACAGGGTCGCGCTGAAGCTTTCTTT.